This T cell receptor (beta chain) was sequenced during a study of blood T cell repertoires in COVID-19. Here immunoSEQ multiplex PCR was the method, and the copy in TCRdb shows in-frame clones only, minus some. Altogether 200,000 to 250,000 clones are present, under 90% being singletons, with the ten largest covering approximately 10%. CDR3 size: 15 residues. Germline lookup yields CDR1 SQVTM and CDR2 ANQGSEA. The V gene lost 0 bases and the J gene lost 7 bases, with 15 bases spanning the gap. The sample taken for sequencing was peripheral blood. The receptor was isolated from a man aged 45-60 years with COVID-19, enrolled during active disease. V is TRBV29-1 and J is TRBJ1-4; unclear D gene. The CDR3 DNA reads as TGCAGCGTTGAAGATCCGGAGGGCGCCGGTGAAAAACTGTTTTTT. Translating it yields CSVEDPEGAGEKLFF.